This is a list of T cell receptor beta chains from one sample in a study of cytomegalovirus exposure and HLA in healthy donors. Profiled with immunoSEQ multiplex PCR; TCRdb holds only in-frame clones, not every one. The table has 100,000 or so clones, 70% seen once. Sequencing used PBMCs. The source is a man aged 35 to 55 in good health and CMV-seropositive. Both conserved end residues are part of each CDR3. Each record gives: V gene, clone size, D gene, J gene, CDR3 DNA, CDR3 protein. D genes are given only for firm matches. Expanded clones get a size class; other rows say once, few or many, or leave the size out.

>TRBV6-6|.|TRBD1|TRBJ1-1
TGTGCCAGCAGCCCTCCCCCCGACAGGGGGCTTACTGAAGCTTTCTTT
CASSPPPDRGLTEAFF
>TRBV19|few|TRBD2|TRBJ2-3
TGTGCCAGTAGTATCCCCGGGACTAGCGGGAGGGGAAAAGATACGCAGTATTTT
CASSIPGTSGRGKDTQYF
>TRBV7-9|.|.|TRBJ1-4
TGTTCCAGCAGCCCCAACCAGGAAAAACTGTTTTTT
CSSSPNQEKLFF
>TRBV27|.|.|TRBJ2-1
TGTGCCAGCAGTTTCGGAGGGAGCAGGACCTACAATGAGCAGTTCTTC
CASSFGGSRTYNEQFF
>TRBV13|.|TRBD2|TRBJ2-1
TGTGCCAGCAGCTTAGAACGGCGGGAGGACAATGAGCAGTTCTTC
CASSLERREDNEQFF
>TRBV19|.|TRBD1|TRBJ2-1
TGTGCCACTATCTGGACAGGGGGCTCCTACAATGAGCAGTTCTTC
CATIWTGGSYNEQFF
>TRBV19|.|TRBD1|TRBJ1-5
TGTGCCAGTAGAGGACAGGGGGCAAGGCAGCCCCAGCATTTT
CASRGQGARQPQHF
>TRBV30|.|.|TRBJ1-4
TGTGCCTGGACCGCCCCAGACTTTCGGGAAAAACTGTTTTTT
CAWTAPDFREKLFF
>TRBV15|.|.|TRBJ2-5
TGTGCCACCAGCCAAGGAGCAGGGGAGACCCAGTACTTC
CATSQGAGETQYF
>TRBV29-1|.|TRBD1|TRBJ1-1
TGCAGCGTTAGTGGACAGGGGTATCACACTGAAGCTTTCTTT
CSVSGQGYHTEAFF
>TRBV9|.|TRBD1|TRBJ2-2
TGTGCCAGCAGCGTGGGACAGACGAACACCGGGGAGCTGTTTTTT
CASSVGQTNTGELFF
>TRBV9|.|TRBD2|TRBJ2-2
TGTGCCAGCAGCGTAGGGGGAGGGTCCGGGGAGCTGTTTTTT
CASSVGGGSGELFF
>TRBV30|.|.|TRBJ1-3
TGTGCCTGGAGCCTATCCCCTGGAAACACCATATATTTT
CAWSLSPGNTIYF
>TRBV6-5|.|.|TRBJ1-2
TGTGCCAGCAGTTTCGACAGCTATGGCTACACCTTC
CASSFDSYGYTF
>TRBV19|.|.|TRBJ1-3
TGTGCCACCGAGACAGGCGACTCTGGAAACACCATATATTTT
CATETGDSGNTIYF
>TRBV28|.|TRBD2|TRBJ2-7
TGTGCCAGCCCACCCCGCAGCGGGAGTTCTAGTGAGCAGTACTTC
CASPPRSGSSSEQYF
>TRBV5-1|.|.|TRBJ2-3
TGCGCCAGCACCGGAGCGGCGAGGGATACGCAGTATTTT
CASTGAARDTQYF
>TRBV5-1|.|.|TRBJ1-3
TGCGCCAGCAGCCCCAACAGTGGTGGAAACACCATATATTTT
CASSPNSGGNTIYF
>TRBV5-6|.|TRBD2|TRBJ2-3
TGTGCCAGCAGCTTGGACGGGAGGGCGAGAGATACGCAGTATTTT
CASSLDGRARDTQYF
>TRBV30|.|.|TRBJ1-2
TGTGCCTGGGGGTGGACTTCAAACTATGGCTACACCTTC
CAWGWTSNYGYTF
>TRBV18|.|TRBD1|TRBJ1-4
TGTGCCAGCTCAGGACAGGGGGCCAGTAATGAAAAACTGTTTTTT
CASSGQGASNEKLFF
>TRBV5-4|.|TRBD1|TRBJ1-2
TGTGCCAGCAGCTGGATCGGACAGGACATGGACTATGGCTACACCTTC
CASSWIGQDMDYGYTF
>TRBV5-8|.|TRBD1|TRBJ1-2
TGTGCCAGCAGCTTGTTCGGACAGGGGGTTGTCTATGGCTACACCTTC
CASSLFGQGVVYGYTF
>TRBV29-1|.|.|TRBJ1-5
TGCAGCGTTGAGTACAGTATCGGTCAGCCCCAGCATTTT
CSVEYSIGQPQHF
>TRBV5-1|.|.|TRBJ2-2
TGCGCCAGCAGCGCCTCAGCCCGTGGGGGGGCCGACGGGGAGCTGTTTTTT
CASSASARGGADGELFF
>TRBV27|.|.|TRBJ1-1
TGTGCCAGTTTTCTACAGGTGGGCACTGAAGCTTTCTTT
CASFLQVGTEAFF
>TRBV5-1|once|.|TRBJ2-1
TGCGCCAGCAGGTCGGGACTGGGTTCCTACAATGAGCAGTTCTTC
CASRSGLGSYNEQFF
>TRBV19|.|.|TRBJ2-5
TGTGCCAGTAGCGGGACAAAGGCTAGCCTGTTCAAAGAGACCCAGTACTTC
CASSGTKASLFKETQYF
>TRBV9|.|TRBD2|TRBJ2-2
TGTGCCAGCAGCGCTAGCGGGAGTGGTGACACCGGGGAGCTGTTTTTT
CASSASGSGDTGELFF
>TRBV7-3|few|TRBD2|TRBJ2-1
TGTGCCAGCAGCTTATCTGCGGGAGGGTACAATGAGCAGTTCTTC
CASSLSAGGYNEQFF
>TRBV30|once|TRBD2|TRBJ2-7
TGTGCCTGGAATAGCCCGGGAGGCAGGGCCTACGAGCAGTACTTC
CAWNSPGGRAYEQYF
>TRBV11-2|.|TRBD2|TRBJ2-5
TGTGCCAGCAGCTCGACTAGCGGGAGGATCCGAGAGACCCAGTACTTC
CASSSTSGRIRETQYF
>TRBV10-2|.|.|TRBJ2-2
TGCGCCACTAGACCGATTTCGAACACCGGGGAGCTGTTTTTT
CATRPISNTGELFF
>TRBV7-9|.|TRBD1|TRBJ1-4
TGTGCCAGCAGCTTACCCCTTACTTACAGGGGGCCGGGTGAAAAACTGTTTTTT
CASSLPLTYRGPGEKLFF
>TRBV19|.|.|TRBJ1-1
TGTGCCAGTACCCCTCCGGTGAACACTGAAGCTTTCTTT
CASTPPVNTEAFF
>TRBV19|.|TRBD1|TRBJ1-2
TGTGCCAGTAGTACTCCGGACAGGGCCCCGCAACGTGGCTACACCTTC
CASSTPDRAPQRGYTF
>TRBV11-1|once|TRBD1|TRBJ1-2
TGTGCCAGCAGCTTCGACAGGGAGGGCTACACCTTC
CASSFDREGYTF
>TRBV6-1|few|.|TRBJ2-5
TGTGCCAGCAGTGAGTTCGTAGGGGGAGAGACCCAGTACTTC
CASSEFVGGETQYF
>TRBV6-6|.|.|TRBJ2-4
TGTGCCAGCACCGGACACAGAAACATTCAGTACTTC
CASTGHRNIQYF
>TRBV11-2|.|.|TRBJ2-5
TGTGCCAGCAGCTTAGTCGCGACGGGAACCCAAGAGACCCAGTACTTC
CASSLVATGTQETQYF
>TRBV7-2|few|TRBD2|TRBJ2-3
TGTGCCAGCAGCTTAAAGGGGGGGCTAGCGGGAGAAGATACGCAGTATTTT
CASSLKGGLAGEDTQYF
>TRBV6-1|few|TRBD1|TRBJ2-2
TGTGCCAGCAGTCCCCGACAGGGCACCGGGGAGCTGTTTTTT
CASSPRQGTGELFF
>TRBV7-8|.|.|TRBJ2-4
TGTGCCAGCAGCTTAGGAGCGGGCGTAGCCAAAAACATTCAGTACTTC
CASSLGAGVAKNIQYF
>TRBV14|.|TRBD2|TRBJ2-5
TGTGCCAGCAGCCGAAGCGGGAGGAGGGAGACCCAGTACTTC
CASSRSGRRETQYF
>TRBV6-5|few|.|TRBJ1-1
TGTGCCAGCAGTTACCAAGGTAGGGGCACTGAAGCTTTCTTT
CASSYQGRGTEAFF
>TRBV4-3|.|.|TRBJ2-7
TGCGCCAGCAGCCAAGATAGGGGTTATAGCTCCTACGAGCAGTACTTC
CASSQDRGYSSYEQYF
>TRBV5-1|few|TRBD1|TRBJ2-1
TGCGCCAGCAGCTTGGGAGAGACCGGGACAGGGAGTCGCAATGAGCAGTTCTTC
CASSLGETGTGSRNEQFF
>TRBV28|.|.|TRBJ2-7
TGTGCCAGCAGTTTACTTACACGAACCTACGAGCAGTACTTC
CASSLLTRTYEQYF
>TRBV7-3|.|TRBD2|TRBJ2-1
TGTGCCAGCAGCCGGAGCGGGAGTGAAAATGAGCAGTTCTTC
CASSRSGSENEQFF
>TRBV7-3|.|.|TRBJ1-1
TGTGCCAGCAGCCTTATGCCGGGTTTGGGTGCTGAAGCTTTCTTT
CASSLMPGLGAEAFF
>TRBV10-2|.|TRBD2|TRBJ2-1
TGCGCCAGCAATCCGGGACTAGCGGACAATGAGCAGTTCTTC
CASNPGLADNEQFF
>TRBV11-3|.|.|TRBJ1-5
TGTGCCAGCAGCTTAGTAGTACCAGGGCATCAGCCCCAGCATTTT
CASSLVVPGHQPQHF
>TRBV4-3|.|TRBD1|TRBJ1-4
TGCGCCAGCAGCGCCTACAGGGGCTCGAATGAAAAACTGTTTTTT
CASSAYRGSNEKLFF
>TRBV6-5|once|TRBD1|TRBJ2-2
TGTGCCGGCGGGGACAGGGTGACCGGGGAGCTGTTTTTT
CAGGDRVTGELFF
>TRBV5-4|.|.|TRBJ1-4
TGTGCCAGCAGCTCTCAGGGGCGCGGTGAAAAACTGTTTTTT
CASSSQGRGEKLFF
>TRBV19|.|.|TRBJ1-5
TGTGCCAGTAGTATTCAGGGTTATCAGCCCCAGCATTTT
CASSIQGYQPQHF
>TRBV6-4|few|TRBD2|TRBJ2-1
TGTGCCAGCAGTGAAGCGGGAGGGCCTCTGGATGAGCAGTTCTTC
CASSEAGGPLDEQFF
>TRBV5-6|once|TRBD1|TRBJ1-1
TGTGCCAGCAGCTGGGGACAGGGAAACACTGAAGCTTTCTTT
CASSWGQGNTEAFF
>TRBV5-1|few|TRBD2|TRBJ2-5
TGCGCCAGCAGCTTGGACGTAGCGGGAGGCGGTGAGACCCAGTACTTC
CASSLDVAGGGETQYF
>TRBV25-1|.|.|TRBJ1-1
TGTGCCAGCAGTGATCCTGGGGCCGGGCTGAACACTGAAGCTTTCTTT
CASSDPGAGLNTEAFF